The 22 T cell receptor beta chains below were found in one sample sequenced in a study of graft-versus-host responses after intestinal transplantation. TCRdb keeps only in-frame clones here, not all; method: immunoSEQ multiplex PCR. The sample lists about 83,000 clones, roughly nine tenths seen once, with 0.3% to 0.4% in the top ten. Their antigens remain unidentified. This specimen was unstimulated CD4+ T cells sorted from spleen or lymph node cells, taken before intestinal transplant. The receptors were gathered from a human donor who received an intestinal transplant.

The chain is built from TRBV29-1 and TRBJ1-1; D perhaps matches TRBD1 (6 bases). The CDR3 runs to 11 residues. From germline, CDR1 is SQVTM and CDR2 ANQGSEA. Trimming pared 8 bases from V and 10 bases from J, leaving 17 bases between. The CDR3 DNA follows: TGCAGCTCATACAGGGAAGGGGGAGCTTTCTTT. This encodes CSSYREGGAFF.

This chain joins TRBV5-6 and TRBJ2-1, with TRBD2 matching 7 bases. Per germline, CDR1 SGHDT and CDR2 YYEEEE. V gave up 0 bases and J gave up 1 base; unmatched junction bases: 4. This CDR3 is built from 16 residues. This chain's CDR3 is CASSLAAAGSYNEQFF. The CDR3 coding sequence is TGTGCCAGCAGCTTGGCGGCAGCGGGATCCTACAATGAGCAGTTCTTC.

This chain joins TRBV2 and TRBJ1-5; 7 bases map to TRBD1. With 6 bases clipped from V and 4 bases from J, the junction kept 9 bases outside the gene matches. From germline, CDR1 is SNHLY and CDR2 FYNNEI. The CDR3 runs to 15 residues. Here the CDR3 DNA reads TGTGCCAGCAGATTGTCGACAGGGAGTAATCAGCCCCAGCATTTT. Its protein product is CASRLSTGSNQPQHF.

The chain employs TRBV29-1 and TRBJ2-7, with TRBD2 identical over 13 bases. The CDR3 totals 13 residues. CDR1 and CDR2 from the germline V gene are SQVTM and ANQGSEA. V trimming: 4 bases; J trimming: 7 bases; junction bases outside the gene matches: 4. This CDR3 reads CSVVLAGGPEQYF. The CDR3 nucleotides are TGCAGCGTTGTACTAGCGGGAGGGCCAGAGCAGTACTTC.

The chain employs TRBV6-1 and TRBJ1-2; 10 nucleotides align to TRBD1. The V and J ends lost 5 bases and 5 bases, in that order; junction bases with no gene match: 5. Germline lookup yields CDR1 MNHNS and CDR2 SASEGT. The CDR3 has 14 amino acids. CDR3 bases: TGTGCCAGCAGTTTTGGGACAGGGGAGTATGGCTACACCTTC. Protein product: CASSFGTGEYGYTF.

V usage is TRBV19 and J usage is TRBJ1-2; D is possibly TRBD1 (5 bases). The V end was cut by 4 bases, the J end by 8 bases, with 17 bases between. The CDR3 totals 14 residues. Germline V gene sequence: CDR1 LNHDA, CDR2 SQIVND (reference sequence). In DNA form, the CDR3 reads TGTGCCAGTAGTACAGCCCGGGGGATGGGCGGCTACACCTTC. Residues: CASSTARGMGGYTF. Variable domain in full (rest from reference TRBV19 and TRBJ1-2): DGGITQSPKYLFRKEGQNVTLSCEQNLNHDAMYWYRQDPGQGLRLIYYSQIVNDFQKGDIAEGYSVSREKKESFPLTVTSAQKNPTAFYLCASSTARGMGGYTFGSGTRLTVV.

The V call is TRBV12-1, the J call TRBJ2-1; TRBD1, the table's D call, lacks a check against the DNA. TRBV12-1 is labeled a pseudogene. This CDR3 spans 13 amino acids. The CDR3 sequence is CASSASTPQCQFF. The CDR3 nucleotides read TGTGCCAGCAGCGCCTCGACACCGCAGTGCCAGTTCTTC.

This sequence joins TRBV6-5 and TRBJ1-1, with D unclear. Germline CDR1 reads MNHEY; CDR2 reads SVGAGI. Trimming took 6 bases from V and 1 from J, leaving 9 bases between them. CDR3 length equals 13 residues. CDR3 sequence reads: CASRGGANTEAFF. Written as DNA, the CDR3 is TGTGCCAGCAGGGGTGGAGCGAACACTGAAGCTTTCTTT.

The genes are TRBV5-6 and TRBJ1-2; a possible D gene is TRBD1 (5 bases). Germline V lookup: CDR1 SGHDT, CDR2 YYEEEE. CDR3 length: 16 residues. V lost 2 bases and J 7 bases, leaving 21 bases between the germline ends. In nucleotides, the CDR3 is TGTGCCAGCAGCTTCCGGACGGTAGGGGTCGGTAGTGGCTACACCTTC. Protein: CASSFRTVGVGSGYTF.

This clone was seen just once. The chain uses TRBV2 and TRBJ1-5; D remains ambiguous. CDR1 is SNHLY, CDR2 FYNNEI, per germline. V dropped 3 bases and J dropped 5 bases, with 5 bases sitting between them. The CDR3 loop spans 12 amino acids. CDR3 sequence: CASSEAYQPQHF. The CDR3 bases are TGTGCCAGCAGTGAGGCTTATCAGCCCCAGCATTTT.

The DNA of the CDR3 is TGTGCCAGCAGTTTCCAGGGTATTTTTCAGCCCCAGCATTTT. Its translation: CASSFQGIFQPQHF. The chain joins TRBV28 to TRBJ1-5; D possibly corresponds to TRBD1 (5 bases). V gave up 3 bases and J gave up 6 bases, with 12 bases separating them. The CDR3 has 14 residues. Germline-derived CDR1 and CDR2 are MDHEN and SYDVKM.

Only a few counts were recorded for this clone. The chain combines TRBV6-1 with TRBJ1-4; 10 bases agree with TRBD1. The V segment lost 4 bases and the J segment 8 bases; nucleotides outside the gene matches: 1. The CDR3 loop spans 13 amino acids. CDR1 and CDR2 from the germline V gene are MNHNS and SASEGT. CDR3 coding DNA: TGTGCCAGCAGTGGACAGGGGGCGGAAAAACTGTTTTTT. This gives the protein CASSGQGAEKLFF.

This chain uses TRBV30 with TRBJ2-7; 7 bases align to TRBD1. Germline V CDR1 and CDR2: GTSNPN, SVGIG (reference sequence). V shed 6 bases and J 4 bases; nucleotides not matched to a gene: 12. The CDR3 length is 14 residues. The CDR3 is CACQSDRVFYEQYF. DNA for the CDR3: TGTGCCTGTCAATCAGACAGGGTTTTTTACGAGCAGTACTTC.

This clone was seen a handful of times. In DNA form, the CDR3 reads TGTGCCAGCACCGGGGGGGACTACCCCCAAGAGACCCAGTACTTC. It is translated as CASTGGDYPQETQYF. The chain joins TRBV6-6 to TRBJ2-5; 8 nucleotides match TRBD2. After removal of 7 bases from V and 1 base from J, the junction contained 8 bases not matched to a gene. The germline CDR1 and CDR2 sequences are MNHNY and SVGAGI (reference sequence). The CDR3 sequence is 15 residues long.

This clone has more than one count but fewer than ten. This rearrangement joins TRBV5-1 to TRBJ1-1; maybe TRBD1 (6 bases). Germline CDR1 and CDR2: SGHRS and YFSETQ. The germline V and J ends were trimmed by 3 bases and 3 bases, with 12 bases remaining between them. This CDR3 comprises 14 residues. For the CDR3, the DNA is TGCGCCAGCAGCTCCGCGGGGGCGGACACTGAAGCTTTCTTT. This encodes CASSSAGADTEAFF.

The chain employs TRBV6-5 and TRBJ2-2; 9 bases line up with TRBD2. V dropped 2 bases and J dropped 5; count of bases not matched to a gene: 6. The CDR3 length is 16 residues. CDR1 MNHEY and CDR2 SVGAGI come from the germline V gene. CDR3 sequence (DNA): TGTGCCAGCAGTTACCGTTGGCTAGCGGGAACCGGGGAGCTGTTTTTT. Translated: CASSYRWLAGTGELFF.

The chain employs TRBV6-1 and TRBJ1-2, with 7 bases identical to TRBD1. V was clipped by 2 bases and J by 5 bases; unmatched bases: 8. The CDR3 runs 15 residues. Germline CDR1 MNHNS, CDR2 SASEGT. CDR3 sequence reads: CASSEIGTEIYGYTF. The CDR3 region has the DNA TGTGCCAGCAGTGAAATAGGGACAGAAATTTATGGCTACACCTTC.

The chain links TRBV6-1 to TRBJ2-3, with D perhaps TRBD2 (6 bases). This CDR3 contains 14 residues. The ends were cut back, 2 bases at V and 5 bases at J, with 11 bases in the middle. Germline V gene sequence: CDR1 MNHNS, CDR2 SASEGT. The CDR3 DNA reads TGTGCCAGCAGTGAAACCCGACTAGTAGATACGCAGTATTTT. It yields the protein CASSETRLVDTQYF.

This sequence joins TRBV6-5 and TRBJ1-2; 9 bases fit TRBD1. CDR3 size: 15 residues. V was pared by 5 bases and J by 7 bases, with 11 bases of the junction left unmatched. From germline, CDR1 is MNHEY and CDR2 SVGAGI. The CDR3 nucleotides read TGTGCCAGCAGTAAGGTGGGACAGGGATTAGGTGGCTACACCTTC. As protein: CASSKVGQGLGGYTF.

The chain links TRBV5-1 to TRBJ2-3; D possibly corresponds to TRBD2 (6 bases). The CDR3 is 13 residues long. V was shortened by 5 bases and J by 0 bases, with 7 bases between the two germline ends. CDR1 is SGHRS and CDR2 is YFSETQ in the germline V gene. The chain's CDR3 is CASSGGSTDTQYF. The CDR3 DNA reads as TGCGCCAGCAGTGGAGGGAGCACAGATACGCAGTATTTT. Full variable domain (outside the CDR3, taken from reference TRBV5-1 and TRBJ2-3): KAGVTQTPRYLIKTRGQQVTLSCSPISGHRSVSWYQQTPGQGLQFLFEYFSETQRNKGNFPGRFSGRQFSNSRSEMNVSTLELGDSALYLCASSGGSTDTQYFGPGTRLTVL.

The chain recombines TRBV7-3 with TRBJ2-5; 9 bases agree with TRBD2. This CDR3 is built from 15 residues. The V gene end was trimmed by 0 bases and the J gene end by 5 bases; junction bases not matched to a gene: 4. The germline V gene has CDR1 SGHTA and CDR2 FQGTGA. CDR3 amino acids: CASSLTSGGGETQYF. The CDR3 coding sequence is TGTGCCAGCAGCTTAACTAGCGGGGGTGGGGAGACCCAGTACTTC. Looking up the rest from reference TRBV7-3 and TRBJ2-5 gives the full variable domain: GAGVSQTPSNKVTEKGKYVELRCDPISGHTALYWYRQSLGQGPEFLIYFQGTGAADDSGLPNDRFFAVRPEGSVSTLKIQRTERGDSAVYLCASSLTSGGGETQYFGPGTRLLVL.

The chain links TRBV30 to TRBJ2-7; D remains unclear. The V end was cut by 5 bases, the J end by 5 bases, with 10 bases between. The germline CDR1 and CDR2 sequences are GTSNPN and SVGIG (reference sequence). The CDR3 is 11 amino acids. CDR3 DNA: TGTGCCTGGGAACGGTCTCACGAGCAGTACTTC. Protein product: CAWERSHEQYF.